The present T cell receptor beta chain was sequenced within a study of T cell responses to AZD1222 COVID-19 vaccine. Study-wide context: Second-dose recipients at about 4 or about 12 weeks were treated as one pooled group.

Overall study results and limits: Females outnumbered males among donors, who were mostly white British; clonal diversity was possibly underestimated. Dominant at 160-218 and 743-854, vaccine-associated CD4 TCRs also spanned spike.

Germline V CDR1 and CDR2: SGDLS, YYNGEE. CDR3 length: 14 amino acids. Trimming pared 0 bases from V and 3 bases from J, leaving 10 bases between. To note about this clone: Antigen unknown.

The assay was immunoSEQ multiplex PCR, and TCRdb's table has in-frame clones only and misses some. The repertoire includes about 130,000 clones, roughly 87% of them detected once, and 1.5% sits in the top ten. J is TRBJ2-7 and V is TRBV9; D is ambiguous. The TCR originated in an adult in good health. The starting material was peripheral blood, obtained on day 0 of AZD1222 vaccination. The DNA of the CDR3 is TGTGCCAGCAGCGTAGGCGGTGGTTTCTACGAGCAGTACTTC. Translation gives CASSVGGGFYEQYF.